The rows below give T cell receptor beta chains drawn from one sample of a study of long-term antiretroviral therapy in people with HIV. The protocol was immunoSEQ multiplex PCR, while the TCRdb copy is restricted to in-frame clones and leaves out a portion. The data hold over 30,000 clones, with around 79% observed a single time. The material sequenced was unsorted PBMCs, taken 1.9 years after starting antiretroviral therapy. The origin of the receptors is a young man with HIV. Both conserved end residues are part of each CDR3. A D gene is named only where the DNA matches it firmly. Only part of the rows carry a size: once, few, many, or a class if the clone is expanded.

TGTGCCAGCAGTTGGATACAGGGTGCTGAAGCTTTCTTT	CASSWIQGAEAFF	13	NA	NA	TRBV28	TRBJ1-1
TGTGCCAGCAGCGTAGGGGCCGGGCGGACTGAAGCTTTCTTT	CASSVGAGRTEAFF	14	NA	NA	TRBV9	TRBJ1-1
TGTGCCAGCAGTTTAAGGGGAGTCGGGACAGTTCTATATGGCTACACCTTC	CASSLRGVGTVLYGYTF	17	TRBD1	NA	TRBV27	TRBJ1-2
TGTGCCAGCAGCCGGGGACAGCAAGAGACCCAGTACTTC	CASSRGQQETQYF	13	TRBD1	NA	TRBV6-6	TRBJ2-5
TGTGCCAGCAGAACGGGACACTCGGTCGACCAAGAGACCCAGTACTTC	CASRTGHSVDQETQYF	16	NA	NA	TRBV7-9	TRBJ2-5
TGTGCCAGCAGCTTAGGGACAGACACCGGGGAGCTGTTTTTT	CASSLGTDTGELFF	14	TRBD1	few	TRBV7-3	TRBJ2-2
TGTGCCAGCACTGAGGTTGGTGGGGCCAACGTCCTGACTTTC	CASTEVGGANVLTF	14	NA	NA	TRBV6-6	TRBJ2-6
TGTGCCTGGAGTGTACAGAGCGGGGGGGCTTTCGAGCAGTACTTC	CAWSVQSGGAFEQYF	15	TRBD2	NA	TRBV30	TRBJ2-7
TGTGCCAGCAGCTCCGGGATTGTTTCGGGGCCCCTCCACTTT	CASSSGIVSGPLHF	14	NA	NA	TRBV7-2	TRBJ1-6
TGCGCCAGCAGCATTGGCGGGGGACAGGGCTTTGGCTACACCTTC	CASSIGGGQGFGYTF	15	TRBD1	NA	TRBV5-1	TRBJ1-2
TGTGCCAGTAGTATGGGGAGGGCCCTTGAAGCTTTCTTT	CASSMGRALEAFF	13	NA	NA	TRBV19	TRBJ1-1
TGCGCCAGCAGCTTTGACGGCAATTCACCCCTCCACTTT	CASSFDGNSPLHF	13	NA	NA	TRBV5-1	TRBJ1-6
TGTGCCAGCAGCTCCCCGGAAGTTCCAGATACGCAGTATTTT	CASSSPEVPDTQYF	14	NA	NA	TRBV7-3	TRBJ2-3
TGCGCCAGCAGCTCGACTTCAGGGGGCGATCAGCCCCAGCATTTT	CASSSTSGGDQPQHF	15	TRBD1	NA	TRBV5-1	TRBJ1-5
TGTGCCAGCAGCGTGGGTGGCAGGGTAGGCGATGGCTACACCTTC	CASSVGGRVGDGYTF	15	NA	few	TRBV9	TRBJ1-2